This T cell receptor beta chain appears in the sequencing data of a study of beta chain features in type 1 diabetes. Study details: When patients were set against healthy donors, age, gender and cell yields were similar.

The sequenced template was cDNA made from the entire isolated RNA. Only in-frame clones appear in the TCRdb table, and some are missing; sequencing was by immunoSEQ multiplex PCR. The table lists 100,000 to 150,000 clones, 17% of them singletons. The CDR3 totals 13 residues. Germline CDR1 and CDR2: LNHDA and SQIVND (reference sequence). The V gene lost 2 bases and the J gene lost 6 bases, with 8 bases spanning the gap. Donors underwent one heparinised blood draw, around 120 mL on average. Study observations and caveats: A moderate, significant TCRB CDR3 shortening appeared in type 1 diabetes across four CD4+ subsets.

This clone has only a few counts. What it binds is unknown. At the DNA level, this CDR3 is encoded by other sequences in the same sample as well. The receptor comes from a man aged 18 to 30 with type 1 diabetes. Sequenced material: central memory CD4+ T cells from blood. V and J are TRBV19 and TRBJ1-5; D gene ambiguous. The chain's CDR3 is CASSISGSQPQHF. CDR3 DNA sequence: TGTGCCAGTAGTATATCCGGGAGTCAGCCCCAGCATTTT.